The 9 T cell receptor beta chains listed next were all sequenced from one sample in a study of T cell responses to AZD1222 COVID-19 vaccine. Libraries were prepared by immunoSEQ multiplex PCR; TCRdb keeps only in-frame clonotypes and omits some of them. The sample includes about 82,000 clones, around 90% of them seen just once. The sample consisted of peripheral blood, taken on day 0 of AZD1222 vaccination. These receptors came from an adult in good health.

For the CDR3, the DNA is TGTGCCAGCGACAGGGAAGCTAACTATGGCTACACCTTC. Its translation is CASDREANYGYTF. The chain combines TRBV12-3 or TRBV12-4 with TRBJ1-2, with 7 positions matching TRBD1. Trimming removed 8 bases from V and 0 bases from J; junction bases left unmatched: 3. CDR3 length: 13 amino acids.

V is TRBV9 and J is TRBJ2-5; 7 positions agree with TRBD2. V trimming: 3 bases; J trimming: 2 bases; junction bases outside the gene matches: 10. Germline CDR1 is SGDLS and CDR2 is YYNGEE. This CDR3 comprises 16 residues. CDR3: CASSASRLAPQETQYF. In DNA form, the CDR3 reads TGTGCCAGCAGCGCATCTCGACTAGCTCCACAAGAGACCCAGTACTTC.

This chain links TRBV5-1 with TRBJ2-3, with 16 bases lining up with TRBD2. The germline V gene has CDR1 SGHRS and CDR2 YFSETQ. The CDR3 totals 18 residues. V was clipped by 4 bases and J by 1 base; unmatched bases: 6. The CDR3 DNA is TGCGCCAGCAGCAGCGGGGGGACTAGCGGGGGGGGCACAGATACGCAGTATTTT. Translated, it gives CASSSGGTSGGGTDTQYF.

V is TRBV30 and J is TRBJ1-6; no clear D gene. Trimming took off 2 bases at V and 5 bases at J, with 10 bases between the two ends. Germline V gene sequence: CDR1 GTSNPN, CDR2 SVGIG (reference sequence). The CDR3 covers 14 residues. CDR3 nucleotides: TGTGCCTGGAGTATCGAGGGTAATAATTCACCCCTCCACTTT. Amino acids: CAWSIEGNNSPLHF.

The chain is built from TRBV4-1 and TRBJ1-1; D remains unclear. The CDR3 has 13 residues. The germline V gene has CDR1 MGHRA and CDR2 YSYEKL. V lost 0 bases and J 7 bases, leaving 9 bases between the germline ends. In DNA, the CDR3 is TGCGCCAGCAGCCAAGATGGGCAGCGTGAAGCTTTCTTT. This gives the protein CASSQDGQREAFF.

V usage is TRBV7-9 and J usage is TRBJ2-7; 10 nucleotides agree with TRBD1. The V gene's germline CDR1 is SEHNR and CDR2 FQNEAQ (reference sequence). CDR3 length: 15 residues. The V segment lost 1 base and the J segment 8 bases; nucleotides outside the gene matches: 8. CDR3 sequence: CASSLVTGGNIQQYF. In DNA form, the CDR3 reads TGTGCCAGCAGCTTAGTGACAGGGGGCAATATCCAGCAGTACTTC.

The chain joins TRBV7-2 to TRBJ2-5; the D is unclear. The CDR3 sequence is 15 residues long. The V end lost 2 bases, the J end lost 2 bases, and 12 bases lay between the germline ends. The V gene's germline CDR1 is SGHTA and CDR2 FQGNSA. CDR3 coding DNA: TGTGCCAGCAGCTTAAGTCGGCGAGAACAAGAGACCCAGTACTTC. It yields the protein CASSLSRREQETQYF. The full variable domain, in which reference TRBV7-2 and TRBJ2-5 provide the parts outside the CDR3, is GAGVSQSPSNKVTEKGKDVELRCDPISGHTALYWYRQSLGQGLEFLIYFQGNSAPDKSGLPSDRFSAERTGGSVSTLTIQRTQQEDSAVYLCASSLSRREQETQYFGPGTRLLVL.

This rearrangement joins TRBV19 to TRBJ2-3, with D perhaps assigned TRBD1 or TRBD2 (6 bases each). The CDR3 has 16 amino acids. Germline V gives CDR1 LNHDA, CDR2 SQIVND (reference sequence). The V and J ends lost 5 bases and 3 bases respectively, with 18 bases between them. Here the CDR3 DNA reads TGTGCCAGTAGTTCCTCAAGGGGGGCAGGGACAGATACGCAGTATTTT. Protein sequence: CASSSSRGAGTDTQYF.

The chain uses TRBV7-3 and TRBJ1-6; D is ambiguous. The germline V and J ends were trimmed by 3 bases and 6 bases, with 9 bases remaining between them. CDR3 length: 14 amino acids. The germline V gene encodes CDR1 SGHTA and CDR2 FQGTGA. CDR3 nucleotide sequence: TGTGCCAGCAGCTTCGCTCAGATTAATTCACCCCTCCACTTT. Translation: CASSFAQINSPLHF. Based on the CDR3 plus reference TRBV7-3 and TRBJ1-6, the full variable domain is GAGVSQTPSNKVTEKGKYVELRCDPISGHTALYWYRQSLGQGPEFLIYFQGTGAADDSGLPNDRFFAVRPEGSVSTLKIQRTERGDSAVYLCASSFAQINSPLHFGNGTRLTVT.